This T cell receptor (beta chain) was sequenced in a study of identical twins. MiXCR, applied by TCRdb to the 5' RACE reads, yields one record per CDR3 protein. The table has about 700,000 distinct CDR3 sequences, around 6.1% seen once; the top ten hold approximately 2%. The V gene lost 5 bases and the J gene lost 1 base, with 18 bases spanning the gap. Germline V CDR1 and CDR2: SEHNR, FQNEAQ (reference sequence). CDR3 size: 16 residues. At least ten counts were recorded for this clonotype. The donors were all healthy and Caucasian. The chain couples TRBV7-9 to TRBJ2-7; D possibly corresponds to TRBD2 (5 bases). The material sequenced was naive T cells sorted from blood. The clonotype originates from a man younger than 30 in good health. The CDR3 sequence is CASSPPRDPPSYEQYF. The CDR3 DNA sequence: TGTGCCAGCAGCCCCCCTCGGGATCCCCCATCCTACGAGCAGTACTTC.